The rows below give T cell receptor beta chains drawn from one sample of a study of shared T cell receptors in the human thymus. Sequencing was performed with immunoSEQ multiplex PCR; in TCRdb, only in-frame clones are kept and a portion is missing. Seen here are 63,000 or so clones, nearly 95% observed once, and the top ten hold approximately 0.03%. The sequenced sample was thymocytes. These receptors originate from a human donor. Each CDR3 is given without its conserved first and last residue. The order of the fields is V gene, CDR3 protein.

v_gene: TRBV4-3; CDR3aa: ASSQEGLAGTTDTQY
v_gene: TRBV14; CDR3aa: ASSPQHLPGQMSSYEQY
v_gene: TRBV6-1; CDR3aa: ASSEMDTEAF
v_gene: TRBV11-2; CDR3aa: ASSSGPNYEQY
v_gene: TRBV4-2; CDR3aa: ASSQDSNLSARGQETQY
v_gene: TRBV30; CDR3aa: AWGQGDGYSPLH
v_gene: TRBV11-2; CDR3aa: ASSLPKETQY
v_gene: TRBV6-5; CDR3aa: ASSYSGHPNQPQH
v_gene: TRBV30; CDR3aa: AWSPGDLAF
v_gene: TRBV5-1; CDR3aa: ASSLGRDTGELF
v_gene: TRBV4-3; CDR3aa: ASSQKRGRGKEETQY
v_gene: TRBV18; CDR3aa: ASSPGTGRDYNSPLH
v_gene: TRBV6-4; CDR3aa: ASSDSGYTDTQY
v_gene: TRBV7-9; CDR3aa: ASGLWGGWMETQY
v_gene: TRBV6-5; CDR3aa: ASSRRPTSSYEQY
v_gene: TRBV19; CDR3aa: ASRPGTGDYEQY
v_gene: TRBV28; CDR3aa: ASSLTGAFEY
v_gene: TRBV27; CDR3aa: ASSGYGVATEAF
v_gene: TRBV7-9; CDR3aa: ARDSGTSGITGELF
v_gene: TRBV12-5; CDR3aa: ASGLADRDRVSYEQY
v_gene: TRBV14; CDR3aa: ASSQGQGAFTDTQY
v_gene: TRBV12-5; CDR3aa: ASDTTGQGSGNEQF
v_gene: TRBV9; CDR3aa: ASSSGQECTGELF
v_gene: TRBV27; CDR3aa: ASSLSGTMNTEAF
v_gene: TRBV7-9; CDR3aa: ASSLGTGATNEKLF
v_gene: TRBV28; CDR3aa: ASSSHIPPRPLSATNEKLF
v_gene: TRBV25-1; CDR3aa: ASSDGTQVLKTQY
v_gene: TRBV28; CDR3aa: ASSETVSSYNEQF
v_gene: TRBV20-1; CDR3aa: SVPWDTQY
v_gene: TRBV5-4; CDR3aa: ASSSTGLAGDTGELF
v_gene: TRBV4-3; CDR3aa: ASSQVRGSGANVLT
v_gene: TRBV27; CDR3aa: ASSSTGTGGNLPKNIQY
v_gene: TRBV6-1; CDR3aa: ASSPRAGYT
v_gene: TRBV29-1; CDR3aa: SVVGETQY
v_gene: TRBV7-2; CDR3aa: ASSSGWARAGHNEQF
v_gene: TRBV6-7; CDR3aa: ASSYSAGSNEQF
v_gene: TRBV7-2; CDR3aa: ASSLVGPSSGNTIY
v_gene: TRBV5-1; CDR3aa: ASSPLGDRTYTEAF
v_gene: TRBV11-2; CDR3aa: ASSLQRGGDTDTQY
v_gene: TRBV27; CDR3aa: ASRRTAGFDNEQF
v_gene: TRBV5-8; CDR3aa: ASSHTSRDTPVKYEQY
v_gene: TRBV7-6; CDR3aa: ASSLKQLAGVGELF
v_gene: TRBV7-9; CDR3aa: ASSLADTGTGIHGYT
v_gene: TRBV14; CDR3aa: ASSQDLTETNSPLH
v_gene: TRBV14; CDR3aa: ASSQGRDRTYEQY
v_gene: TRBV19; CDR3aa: ASPSETTGKWTEAF
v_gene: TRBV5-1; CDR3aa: ASSLNSGELRYEQY
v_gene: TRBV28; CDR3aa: ASRTVTGSPDTQY
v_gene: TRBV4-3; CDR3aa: ASSQAVRRESYGYT
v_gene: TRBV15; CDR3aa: ATRGARSSYEQY
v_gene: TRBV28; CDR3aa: ASSQGTGYCEKLF
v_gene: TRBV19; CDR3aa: ASSAGGGTDTQY
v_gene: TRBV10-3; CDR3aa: AISESAPWDYSSTDTQY
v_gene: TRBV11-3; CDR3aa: ASSLGQGTGELF
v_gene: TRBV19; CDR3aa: ASSMPGFVRGGGYT
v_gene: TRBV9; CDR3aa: ASSVVDETPGVGEQY
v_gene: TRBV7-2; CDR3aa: ASSLVAGYEQY